The clone carrying this TCR beta chain has only a few counts. The antigen is undetermined. This entry comes from a study of T cells after yellow fever vaccination. Notes on the study in general: Boosting was followed by the reappearance of most primary-vaccination clones (roughly 95% CD4, under 90% CD8). Although most clonotypes did not, a small share appeared in both CD4 and CD8 compartments. Researchers cautioned that FACS-sorted repertoires could harbor abundant clonotypes contaminating from the bulk population.

UMIs and a universal primer site were added when TCR cDNA was made by 5'RACE template switching. TCRdb analysed the 5' RACE reads with MiXCR anew, one entry per CDR3 protein. The sample lists 450,000 to 550,000 distinct CDR3 sequences; less than 25% were seen once. J lost 0 bases, V lost 2 bases, and 8 bases had no gene match. Germline CDR1 reads DFQATT; CDR2 reads SNEGSKA (reference sequence). This CDR3 spans 17 amino acids. The clonotype comes from a man younger than 35 who received the YFV17D yellow fever vaccine. The gene calls are TRBV20-1 and TRBJ1-5; 9 bases align to TRBD1. The source was PBMCs, collected roughly 20 days after the first yellow fever vaccination. The CDR3 loop is CSARPLGQGYSNQPQHF. The CDR3 DNA reads TGCAGTGCTAGACCCTTGGGACAGGGATATAGCAATCAGCCCCAGCATTTT.